The 9 T cell receptor beta chains below all came from one sample that was sequenced in a study of cytomegalovirus exposure and HLA in healthy donors. With 60 Vbeta and 13 Jbeta primers, the PCR was carried out. Produced via immunoSEQ multiplex PCR; TCRdb's table is partial and in-frame only. Altogether roughly 98,000 clones are present, roughly 60% being singletons, with the ten largest covering 5.5%. The sample taken for sequencing was PBMCs. The receptors were gathered from a woman between 25 and 40 years old in good health and CMV-seropositive.

The V gene is TRBV25-1, the J gene TRBJ2-7; tentative D call: TRBD1 (6 bases). The germline V gene encodes CDR1 MGHDK and CDR2 SYGVNS. V was clipped by 6 bases and J by 6 bases, with 12 bases between them. This CDR3 is 12 amino acids long. The CDR3 reads CASRTGSGEQYF. The CDR3 coding sequence is TGTGCCAGCAGGACAGGTTCGGGCGAGCAGTACTTC.

The gene calls are TRBV9 and TRBJ2-7; TRBD1 is a possible D gene (6 bases). Trimming took off 1 base at V and 5 bases at J, with 16 bases between the two ends. Germline values: CDR1 SGDLS, CDR2 YYNGEE. The CDR3 is 15 amino acids. CDR3 nucleotides: TGTGCCAGCAGCGTATCGGGCAGGGGAGTTGACGAGCAGTACTTC. Its translation: CASSVSGRGVDEQYF.

V usage is TRBV6-1 and J usage is TRBJ1-5; D may be TRBD1 (5 bases). This CDR3 is built from 15 residues. Trimming took 1 base from V and 6 from J, leaving 13 bases between them. CDR1 and CDR2 (germline): MNHNS, SASEGT. The CDR3 here is CASSEDGGGSQPQHF. The DNA for the CDR3 is TGTGCCAGCAGTGAAGACGGGGGGGGGAGTCAGCCCCAGCATTTT.

This clone was seen only a few times. V is TRBV15 and J is TRBJ2-2; 8 bases are a match to TRBD2. CDR1 is LNHNV and CDR2 is YYDKDF in the germline V gene (reference sequence). The CDR3 sequence is 14 residues long. The junction had 3 bases not matched to a gene; V was cut back by 5 bases and J by 4 bases. CDR3 sequence reads: CATSRGGSTGELFF. For the CDR3, the DNA is TGTGCCACCAGCCGCGGGGGGAGCACCGGGGAGCTGTTTTTT.

This clone appeared a few times. V gene TRBV28 combines with J gene TRBJ2-3; 12 bases are shared with TRBD2. The germline V gene encodes CDR1 MDHEN and CDR2 SYDVKM. The V and J ends lost 4 bases and 1 base, in that order; junction bases with no gene match: 6. This CDR3 is built from 17 residues. CDR3 bases: TGTGCCAGCAGTTCCCAACGACTAGCGGGGGGCACAGATACGCAGTATTTT. Its protein product is CASSSQRLAGGTDTQYF.

This clone was observed a few times. The chain carries TRBV28 and TRBJ1-5; no reliable D call. There are 14 residues in the CDR3. Per the germline V gene, CDR1 is MDHEN and CDR2 is SYDVKM. V dropped 8 bases and J dropped 7 bases, with 18 bases sitting between them. The CDR3 loop reads CASSSSELRQPQHF. In nucleotides, the CDR3 is TGTGCCAGCTCATCCAGCGAATTAAGGCAGCCCCAGCATTTT.

The chain combines TRBV19 with TRBJ2-7; 7 bases are shared with TRBD2. The CDR3 is made up of 13 amino acids. Germline assignment: CDR1 LNHDA and CDR2 SQIVND (reference sequence). V dropped 5 bases and J dropped 1; count of bases not matched to a gene: 2. In DNA, the CDR3 is TGTGCCAGTAGTGGGGGACTATCCTACGAGCAGTACTTC. It is translated as CASSGGLSYEQYF. Drawing the rest from reference TRBV19 and TRBJ2-7, the complete variable domain is DGGITQSPKYLFRKEGQNVTLSCEQNLNHDAMYWYRQDPGQGLRLIYYSQIVNDFQKGDIAEGYSVSREKKESFPLTVTSAQKNPTAFYLCASSGGLSYEQYFGPGTRLTVT.

The genes are TRBV4-1 and TRBJ1-1; D is undetermined. Germline assignment: CDR1 MGHRA and CDR2 YSYEKL. This CDR3 is 14 amino acids long. Trimming took 1 base from V and 1 from J, leaving 7 bases between them. CDR3: CASSQVGRNTEAFF. The CDR3 nucleotides read TGCGCCAGCAGCCAAGTGGGCAGGAACACTGAAGCTTTCTTT.

The V call is TRBV11-3, the J call TRBJ1-1, with 10 nucleotides matching TRBD1. CDR1 SGHNT and CDR2 YENEEA come from the germline V gene. V lost 5 bases to trimming and J lost 4 bases; unmatched junction nucleotides: 7. The CDR3 runs 15 residues. In DNA form, the CDR3 reads TGTGCCAGCAGCCCATCGGGACAGGGGAGCACTGAAGCTTTCTTT. Its translation is CASSPSGQGSTEAFF. Looking up the rest from reference TRBV11-3 and TRBJ1-1 gives the full variable domain: EAGVVQSPRYKIIEKKQPVAFWCNPISGHNTLYWYLQNLGQGPELLIRYENEEAVDDSQLPKDRFSAERLKGVDSTLKIQPAELGDSAVYLCASSPSGQGSTEAFFGQGTRLTVV.